One and the same sample provided the 27 T cell receptor beta chains below, sequenced in a study of T cell responses to AZD1222 COVID-19 vaccine. Sequencing used immunoSEQ multiplex PCR; TCRdb keeps in-frame clones, though not all of them. The data contain approximately 170,000 clones, around 90% of them seen just once; the ten biggest clones take up over 1.5%. The sequencing used peripheral blood, collected on day 0 of AZD1222 vaccination. These receptors came from an adult in good health.

The chain is built from TRBV19 and TRBJ2-1; D not resolved. This CDR3 is built from 14 residues. Germline CDR1 reads LNHDA; CDR2 reads SQIVND (reference sequence). Trimming removed 2 bases from V and 3 bases from J, with 8 bases in between. CDR3 DNA: TGTGCCAGTAGTATAAGACTGGTCTACAATGAGCAGTTCTTC. This translates into CASSIRLVYNEQFF.

V and J are TRBV7-2 and TRBJ1-1; maybe TRBD1 (6 bases). CDR3 length: 15 residues. In germline, CDR1 is SGHTA, CDR2 FQGNSA. V was pared by 1 base and J by 1 base, with 10 bases between. Written as DNA, the CDR3 is TGTGCCAGCAGCTTAGTGGGCAGGGGGAACACTGAAGCTTTCTTT. Translating it yields CASSLVGRGNTEAFF.

This sequence joins TRBV6-5 and TRBJ2-7, with D possibly called TRBD1 or TRBD2 (6 bases each). CDR3 length: 14 residues. Looked up from germline, CDR1 is MNHEY and CDR2 is SVGAGI. The V end was cut by 2 bases, the J end by 5 bases, with 13 bases between. Here the CDR3 reads CASSYGGGMNEQYF. In nucleotides, the CDR3 is TGTGCCAGCAGTTACGGAGGGGGAATGAACGAGCAGTACTTC.

The chain recombines TRBV5-8 with TRBJ1-6; TRBD1 is a possible D gene (5 bases). Trimming removed 4 bases at V and 6 bases at J, with 11 bases between. Germline CDR1 is SGHTS and CDR2 is YDEGEE. The CDR3 spans 14 residues. This CDR3 is CASSPGRINSPLHF. The CDR3 DNA follows: TGTGCCAGCAGCCCGGGACGGATTAATTCACCCCTCCACTTT.

The gene calls are TRBV11-2 and TRBJ2-1; 10 bases match TRBD2. The CDR3 has 18 residues. The germline gives CDR1 SGHAT, CDR2 FQNNGV. J gave up 4 bases and V 3 bases, and 12 bases lay outside the gene matches. CDR3 bases: TGTGCCAGCAGCTTTAGATATGCAGCGGGAGGGACTTACAATGAGCAGTTCTTC. It is translated as CASSFRYAAGGTYNEQFF.

The J gene is TRBJ1-4, the V gene TRBV6-2 or TRBV6-3; a possible D gene is TRBD1 (5 bases). V was pared by 5 bases and J by 7 bases, with 17 bases between. Germline V gives CDR1 MNHEY, CDR2 SVGEGT. The CDR3 consists of 15 residues. CDR3 loop: CASSTARVRGEKLFF. Here the CDR3 DNA reads TGTGCCAGCAGTACCGCCAGGGTGCGGGGTGAAAAACTGTTTTTT.

The chain joins TRBV10-3 to TRBJ2-5; perhaps TRBD1 as D (6 bases). CDR1 is ENHRY and CDR2 is SYGVKD in the germline V gene. This CDR3 spans 16 amino acids. Trimming took off 4 bases at V and 2 bases at J, with 17 bases between the two ends. The CDR3 region has the DNA TGTGCCATCAGTGTTGGACAGATCGGTTGGCAAGAGACCCAGTACTTC. It encodes CAISVGQIGWQETQYF.

V and J are TRBV12-3 or TRBV12-4 and TRBJ1-2; perhaps TRBD1 as D (5 bases). V dropped 3 bases and J dropped 8 bases, with 10 bases sitting between them. The CDR3 runs 12 residues. The CDR3 nucleotides are TGTGCCAGCAGTTTGATCGGGGCCGGCTACACCTTC. The encoded protein is CASSLIGAGYTF.

The chain couples TRBV7-9 to TRBJ1-4; D gene unclear. Germline V gene lookup returns CDR1 SEHNR and CDR2 FQNEAQ (reference sequence). V lost 1 base, J lost 8 bases, and 8 bases lay in between. This CDR3 has 13 amino acids. The CDR3 nucleotides are TGTGCCAGCAGCTTAGGTTCGGCAGAAAAACTGTTTTTT. This encodes CASSLGSAEKLFF.

The V call is TRBV29-1, the J call TRBJ1-1; TRBD1 matches at 7 bases. Germline CDR1 is SQVTM and CDR2 is ANQGSEA. With V trimmed by 5 bases and J by 0 bases, 12 bases remained unmatched. The CDR3 extends over 16 amino acids. The CDR3 is CSVCEGALVMNTEAFF. Written as DNA, the CDR3 is TGCAGCGTTTGCGAGGGGGCGCTTGTAATGAACACTGAAGCTTTCTTT.

The chain couples TRBV5-1 to TRBJ1-3; the D is unclear. Germline CDR1 is SGHRS and CDR2 is YFSETQ. Trimming removed 2 bases from V and 0 bases from J, with 6 bases in between. This CDR3 spans 14 amino acids. The CDR3 bases are TGCGCCAGCAGCTTAACCTTCTCTGGAAACACCATATATTTT. Protein: CASSLTFSGNTIYF.

The DNA of the CDR3 is TGCGCCAGCAGCTTCGGCTACGAGCAGTACTTC. This translates into CASSFGYEQYF. The V and J genes are TRBV5-1 and TRBJ2-7; D is ambiguous. V was trimmed by 2 bases and J by 3 bases, leaving 3 bases between them. Germline lookup yields CDR1 SGHRS and CDR2 YFSETQ. The CDR3 runs to 11 residues. Variable domain in full (rest from reference TRBV5-1 and TRBJ2-7): KAGVTQTPRYLIKTRGQQVTLSCSPISGHRSVSWYQQTPGQGLQFLFEYFSETQRNKGNFPGRFSGRQFSNSRSEMNVSTLELGDSALYLCASSFGYEQYFGPGTRLTVT.

This chain's CDR3 is CASSVGQGVRYTF. The CDR3 nucleotides are TGTGCCAGCAGTGTTGGGCAGGGTGTGCGCTACACCTTC. The gene calls are TRBV2 and TRBJ1-2, with D tentatively TRBD1 (5 bases). Germline V CDR1 and CDR2: SNHLY, FYNNEI. The V end lost 4 bases, the J end lost 9 bases, and 15 bases lay between the germline ends. The CDR3 has 13 residues.

V gene TRBV27 combines with J gene TRBJ2-5; D is tentatively TRBD1 or TRBD2 (5 bases each). Germline loops: CDR1 MNHEY, CDR2 SMNVEV (reference sequence). Trimming took off 6 bases at V and 5 bases at J, with 13 bases between the two ends. This CDR3 is 13 amino acids long. CDR3 amino acids: CASRTGRGETQYF. CDR3 nucleotide sequence: TGTGCCAGCAGGACGGGACGAGGTGAGACCCAGTACTTC.

J is TRBJ2-1 and V is TRBV2; D remains unclear. Germline assignment: CDR1 SNHLY and CDR2 FYNNEI. CDR3 length equals 11 residues. V was shortened by 9 bases and J by 7 bases, with 10 bases between the two germline ends. The CDR3 is CASRWANEQFF. The DNA for the CDR3 is TGTGCCAGTAGGTGGGCAAATGAGCAGTTCTTC.

This clone was picked up one time. V is TRBV19 and J is TRBJ1-2, with 9 nucleotides matching TRBD1. J lost 3 bases, V lost 6 bases, and 8 bases had no gene match. The CDR3 consists of 15 residues. Looked up from germline, CDR1 is LNHDA and CDR2 is SQIVND (reference sequence). CDR3: CASRSDRTGDYGYTF. CDR3 nucleotides: TGTGCCAGTAGGAGCGATCGGACAGGGGACTATGGCTACACCTTC.

The chain couples TRBV2 to TRBJ1-4, with 7 bases lining up with TRBD1. The CDR3 totals 15 residues. V shed 6 bases and J 2 bases; nucleotides not matched to a gene: 6. In germline, CDR1 is SNHLY, CDR2 FYNNEI. Here the CDR3 DNA reads TGTGCCAGCAGCACAGACAGGGCGACTAATGAAAAACTGTTTTTT. Amino acids: CASSTDRATNEKLFF.

The CDR3 loop is CASSLQGADTQYF. CDR3 in DNA: TGTGCCAGCAGCTTACAGGGGGCAGATACGCAGTATTTT. The chain couples TRBV7-3 to TRBJ2-3, with TRBD1 matching 7 bases. The CDR3 runs 13 residues. The trim removed 2 bases at V and 4 bases at J, leaving 0 bases unmatched. CDR1 is SGHTA and CDR2 is FQGTGA in the germline V gene.

This clone came up once. The rearrangement links TRBV6-6 to TRBJ2-3, with 11 bases matching TRBD2. V lost 0 bases and J lost 4; bases outside the gene matches: 0. CDR1 is MNHNY, CDR2 SVGAGI, per germline (reference sequence). CDR3 size: 15 residues. The CDR3, as DNA: TGTGCCAGCAGTTACTCACTAGCGGGGGCAGATACGCAGTATTTT. This encodes CASSYSLAGADTQYF.

The gene calls are TRBV2 and TRBJ1-6, with D tentatively TRBD1 (6 bases). The ends were cut back, 4 bases at V and 8 bases at J, with 12 bases in the middle. Germline CDR1 SNHLY, CDR2 FYNNEI. The CDR3 totals 14 residues. CDR3 protein: CASSVDRNYSPLHF. The CDR3 nucleotides read TGTGCCAGCAGTGTTGACAGGAATTATTCACCCCTCCACTTT.

This clone has just one count. This sequence joins TRBV4-3 and TRBJ1-4; the match to TRBD1 covers 9 bases. Germline CDR1 reads LGHNA; CDR2 reads YSLEER. V trimming: 4 bases; J trimming: 5 bases; junction bases outside the gene matches: 17. The CDR3 covers 19 residues. This CDR3 reads CASSPLPGQGGLMNEKLFF. DNA for the CDR3: TGCGCCAGCAGCCCTCTTCCGGGACAGGGCGGATTAATGAATGAAAAACTGTTTTTT.

This chain joins TRBV4-1 and TRBJ2-2; D is possibly TRBD2 (6 bases). CDR1 MGHRA and CDR2 YSYEKL come from the germline V gene. V was pared by 2 bases and J by 5 bases, with 21 bases between. The CDR3 is 18 amino acids. CDR3 amino acids: CASSQPPAGGALTGELFF. For the CDR3, the DNA is TGCGCCAGCAGCCAACCTCCAGCCGGAGGGGCCCTAACCGGGGAGCTGTTTTTT.

The chain has TRBV29-1 and TRBJ2-7; D is unclear. Germline V gene sequence: CDR1 SQVTM, CDR2 ANQGSEA. V was clipped by 0 bases and J by 3 bases, with 9 bases between them. The CDR3 consists of 13 residues. In nucleotides, the CDR3 is TGCAGCGTTGAAGACTTGGTCGACTACGAGCAGTACTTC. It specifies CSVEDLVDYEQYF.

The rearrangement joins TRBV4-1 to TRBJ1-5; D not resolved. Trimming shortened V by 0 bases and J by 5 bases, and 8 bases separated the two germline ends. From germline, CDR1 is MGHRA and CDR2 YSYEKL. The CDR3 length is 14 residues. CDR3 loop: CASSQENRDQPQHF. Here the CDR3 DNA reads TGCGCCAGCAGCCAAGAAAATCGGGATCAGCCCCAGCATTTT.

The gene calls are TRBV5-1 and TRBJ2-5; TRBD2 is a possible D gene (5 bases). V lost 4 bases and J 4 bases, leaving 17 bases between the germline ends. This CDR3 is built from 15 residues. The germline V gene encodes CDR1 SGHRS and CDR2 YFSETQ. In DNA, the CDR3 is TGCGCCAGCAGCCCGCGGGTTGGTGCCCGAGAGACCCAGTACTTC. Translation gives CASSPRVGARETQYF.

This rearrangement joins TRBV12-3 or TRBV12-4 to TRBJ1-2, with 9 bases matching TRBD1. V lost 4 bases to trimming and J lost 8 bases; unmatched junction nucleotides: 5. The CDR3 is 13 amino acids. The DNA for the CDR3 is TGTGCCAGCAGTTGGTTGGACAGGGGAGGCTACACCTTC. It is translated as CASSWLDRGGYTF.

V is TRBV9 and J is TRBJ1-1, with D uncertain. The V end was cut by 3 bases, the J end by 7 bases, with 13 bases between. Per the germline V gene, CDR1 is SGDLS and CDR2 is YYNGEE. This CDR3 is built from 13 residues. The CDR3 reads CASSAGAYLEAFF. The CDR3 nucleotides are TGTGCCAGCAGCGCTGGTGCGTACCTTGAAGCTTTCTTT.